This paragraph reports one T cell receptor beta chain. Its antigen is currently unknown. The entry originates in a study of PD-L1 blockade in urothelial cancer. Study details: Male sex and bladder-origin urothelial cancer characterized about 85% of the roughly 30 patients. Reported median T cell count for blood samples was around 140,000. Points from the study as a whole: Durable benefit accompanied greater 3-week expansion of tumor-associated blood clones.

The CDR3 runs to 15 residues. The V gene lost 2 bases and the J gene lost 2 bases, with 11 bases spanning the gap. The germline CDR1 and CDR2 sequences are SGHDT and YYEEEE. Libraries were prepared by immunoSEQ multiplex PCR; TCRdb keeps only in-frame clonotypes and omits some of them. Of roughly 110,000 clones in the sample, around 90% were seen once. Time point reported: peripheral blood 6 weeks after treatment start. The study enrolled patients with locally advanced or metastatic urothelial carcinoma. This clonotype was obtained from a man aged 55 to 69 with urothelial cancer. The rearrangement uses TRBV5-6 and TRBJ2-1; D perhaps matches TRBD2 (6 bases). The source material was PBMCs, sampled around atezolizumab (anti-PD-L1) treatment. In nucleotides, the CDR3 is TGTGCCAGCAGCTTACGGGGGACCGCCTACAATGAGCAGTTCTTC. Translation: CASSLRGTAYNEQFF.